This T cell receptor (beta chain) derives from a study of OX40 agonist ivuxolimab in advanced cancers. Method: immunoSEQ multiplex PCR; TCRdb's copy keeps in-frame clones and lacks some. The sample records 55,000 or so clones, 86% being singletons. This clone occurred a few times. The germline V gene encodes CDR1 MNHEY and CDR2 SVGAGI. The CDR3 runs 16 residues. The V and J ends lost 0 bases and 0 bases respectively, with 9 bases between them. The chain carries TRBV6-5 and TRBJ1-3; D not certain. The sequenced sample was CD4+ or CD8+ T cells sorted from blood, obtained in a trial of the OX40 agonist ivuxolimab. This TCR was recovered from an adult with an advanced solid tumor such as melanoma, head and neck, liver or kidney cancer. The CDR3 sequence is CASSYSPQSSGNTIYF. CDR3 in DNA: TGTGCCAGCAGTTACTCTCCACAAAGCTCTGGAAACACCATATATTTT.